This T cell receptor (beta chain) was sequenced in a study of lymphopenia after photon versus proton radiotherapy. Only in-frame clones appear in the TCRdb table, and some are missing; sequencing was by immunoSEQ multiplex PCR. The table has about 53,000 clones, approximately 82% seen once; the top ten hold over 25%. V trimming: 6 bases; J trimming: 5 bases; junction bases outside the gene matches: 4. Germline assignment: CDR1 MNHNS and CDR2 SASEGT. The CDR3 length is 14 residues. Points from the study as a whole: Relative stability marked proton patients; photon patients lost diversity and naive cells.

Remarks on this clone: The target antigen is unknown.

This rearrangement joins TRBV6-1 to TRBJ2-1; 10 bases map to TRBD1. The sample consisted of peripheral blood, taken from a patient treated with photon-based radiotherapy. The origin of this receptor is a man between 50 and 59 years old with gastric cancer. CDR3 in amino acids: CASRDRGRNNEQFF. As DNA, the CDR3 is TGTGCCAGCAGAGACAGGGGGCGTAACAATGAGCAGTTCTTC.